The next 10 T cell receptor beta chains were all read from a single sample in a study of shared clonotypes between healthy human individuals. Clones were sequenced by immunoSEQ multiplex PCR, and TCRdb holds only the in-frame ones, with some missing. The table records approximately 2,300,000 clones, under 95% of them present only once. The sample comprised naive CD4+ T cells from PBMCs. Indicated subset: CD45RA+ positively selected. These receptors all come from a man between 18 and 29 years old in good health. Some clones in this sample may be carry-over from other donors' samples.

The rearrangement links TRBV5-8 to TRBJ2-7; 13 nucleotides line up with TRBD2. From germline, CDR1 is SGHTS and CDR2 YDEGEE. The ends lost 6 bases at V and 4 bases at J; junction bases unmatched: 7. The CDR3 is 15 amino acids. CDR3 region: CASMKTSGRTYEQYF. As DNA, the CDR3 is TGTGCCAGCATGAAGACTAGCGGGAGGACGTACGAGCAGTACTTC.

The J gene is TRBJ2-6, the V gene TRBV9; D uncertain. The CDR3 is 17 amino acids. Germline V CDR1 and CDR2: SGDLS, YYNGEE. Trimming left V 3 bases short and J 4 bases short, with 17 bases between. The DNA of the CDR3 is TGTGCCAGCAGCGATAAGGGCGGCGTATCCGGGGCCAACGTCCTGACTTTC. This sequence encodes CASSDKGGVSGANVLTF.

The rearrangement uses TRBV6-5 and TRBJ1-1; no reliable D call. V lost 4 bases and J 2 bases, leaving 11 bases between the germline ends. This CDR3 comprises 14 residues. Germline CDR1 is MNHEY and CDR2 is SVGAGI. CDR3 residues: CASSSVDRNTEAFF. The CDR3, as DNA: TGTGCCAGCAGTTCCGTCGATAGAAACACTGAAGCTTTCTTT.

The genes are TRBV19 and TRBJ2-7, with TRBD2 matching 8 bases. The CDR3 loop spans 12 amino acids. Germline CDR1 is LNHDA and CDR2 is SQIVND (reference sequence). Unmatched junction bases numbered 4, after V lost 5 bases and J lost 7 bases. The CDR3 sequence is CASSPLAGEQYF. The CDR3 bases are TGTGCCAGTAGTCCCTTAGCGGGAGAGCAGTACTTC. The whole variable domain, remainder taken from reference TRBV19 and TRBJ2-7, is DGGITQSPKYLFRKEGQNVTLSCEQNLNHDAMYWYRQDPGQGLRLIYYSQIVNDFQKGDIAEGYSVSREKKESFPLTVTSAQKNPTAFYLCASSPLAGEQYFGPGTRLTVT.

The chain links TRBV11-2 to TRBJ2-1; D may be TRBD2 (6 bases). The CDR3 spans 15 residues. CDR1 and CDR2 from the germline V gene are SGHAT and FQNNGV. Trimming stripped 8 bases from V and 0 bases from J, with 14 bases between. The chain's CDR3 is CASCFDGSSYNEQFF. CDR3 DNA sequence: TGTGCCAGCTGTTTCGACGGGAGCTCCTACAATGAGCAGTTCTTC. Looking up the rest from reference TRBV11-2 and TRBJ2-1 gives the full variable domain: EAGVAQSPRYKIIEKRQSVAFWCNPISGHATLYWYQQILGQGPKLLIQFQNNGVVDDSQLPKDRFSAERLKGVDSTLKIQPAKLEDSAVYLCASCFDGSSYNEQFFGPGTRLTVL.

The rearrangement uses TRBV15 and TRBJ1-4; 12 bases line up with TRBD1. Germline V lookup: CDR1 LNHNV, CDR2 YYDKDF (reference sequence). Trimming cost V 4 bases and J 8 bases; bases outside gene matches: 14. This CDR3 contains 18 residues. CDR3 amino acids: CATSTIQVRDRGREKLFF. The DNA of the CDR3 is TGTGCCACCAGCACGATCCAGGTCCGGGACAGGGGGCGCGAAAAACTGTTTTTT.

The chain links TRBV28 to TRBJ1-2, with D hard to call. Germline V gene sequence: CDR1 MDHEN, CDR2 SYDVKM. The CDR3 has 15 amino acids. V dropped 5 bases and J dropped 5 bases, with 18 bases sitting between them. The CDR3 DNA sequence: TGTGCCAGCAGTCTATTGACGGGAACTGCTTATGGCTACACCTTC. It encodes CASSLLTGTAYGYTF.

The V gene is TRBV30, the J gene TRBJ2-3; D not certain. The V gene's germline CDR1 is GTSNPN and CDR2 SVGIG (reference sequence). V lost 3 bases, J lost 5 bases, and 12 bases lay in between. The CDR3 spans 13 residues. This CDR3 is CAWRRRERDTQYF. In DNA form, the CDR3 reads TGTGCCTGGAGACGACGTGAAAGAGATACGCAGTATTTT.

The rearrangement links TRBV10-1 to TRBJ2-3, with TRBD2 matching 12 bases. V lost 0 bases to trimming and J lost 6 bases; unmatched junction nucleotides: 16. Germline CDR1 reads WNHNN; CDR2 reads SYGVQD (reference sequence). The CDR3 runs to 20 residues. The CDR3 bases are TGCGCCAGCAGTGAGTCGGGTAGGGGCGGACTAGCGGGGCCCAGGGATACGCAGTATTTT. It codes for CASSESGRGGLAGPRDTQYF.

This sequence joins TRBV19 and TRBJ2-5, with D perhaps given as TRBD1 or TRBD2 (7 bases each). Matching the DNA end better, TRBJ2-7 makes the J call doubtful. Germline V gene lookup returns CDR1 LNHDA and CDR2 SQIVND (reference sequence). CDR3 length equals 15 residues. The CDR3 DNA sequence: TGTGCCAGTAGGAATACAGGGGAGGGGTACTACGAGCAGTACTTC. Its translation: CASRNTGEGYYEQYF.